Sequencing of this T cell receptor beta chain was carried out in a study of T cell clonotyping in hematopoietic cell transplantation. Study observations and caveats: Without cell sorting, CD4 versus CD8 contributions remain unresolved. Recipient TCR diversity dropped after transplant; expanded clonotypes rose from day 30 to 180. Few recipient clonotypes overlapped donors; over 95% were de novo at given depth. Higher Inverse Simpson Index values in graft donor and pretransplant recipient predicted broader posttransplant TCR diversity.

Germline CDR1 is SGHTA and CDR2 is FQGNSA. The CDR3 consists of 18 residues. After removal of 1 base from V and 5 bases from J, the junction contained 8 bases not matched to a gene. Profiling relied on immunoSEQ multiplex PCR, and the TCRdb table lists in-frame clones only, not all of them. The data contain 35,000 to 45,000 clones, roughly 94% of them seen just once; the ten biggest clones take up 0.7% to 0.95%. Comment on this clone: The antigen is undetermined.

This chain uses TRBV7-2 with TRBJ2-6, with 10 bases lining up with TRBD1. The sequence was collected from a woman in her fifties or sixties in good health. Some clones in this sample may be carry-over from other donors' samples. Source material: peripheral blood mononuclear cells. In DNA form, the CDR3 reads TGTGCCAGCAGCTTAGTCGTGACAGGGGGCTTTTGGGCCAACGTCCTGACTTTC. It is translated as CASSLVVTGGFWANVLTF. The whole variable domain, remainder taken from reference TRBV7-2 and TRBJ2-6, is GAGVSQSPSNKVTEKGKDVELRCDPISGHTALYWYRQSLGQGLEFLIYFQGNSAPDKSGLPSDRFSAERTGGSVSTLTIQRTQQEDSAVYLCASSLVVTGGFWANVLTFGAGSRLTVL.